One sample yielded the 10 T cell receptor beta chains listed below, sequenced in a study of response to subunit inactivated influenza vaccine. TCRdb independently ran MiXCR on the RT-PCR reads; one entry per CDR3 protein. The sample holds about 520,000 distinct CDR3 sequences; 25% are singletons and the top ten take under 2.5%. The starting material was CD4+ T cells sorted from PBMCs, obtained 5 to 6 days after vaccination. These receptors all stem from a man aged 45-65 years who received an inactivated influenza vaccine.

The V gene is TRBV7-2, the J gene TRBJ2-1; D gene uncertain. The germline CDR1 and CDR2 sequences are SGHTA and FQGNSA. CDR3 length: 15 amino acids. V lost 5 bases to trimming and J lost 3 bases, with 14 bases between them. In nucleotides, the CDR3 is TGTGCCAGCAGCCCTAGGTCAGGTAACTACAATGAGCAGTTCTTC. As protein: CASSPRSGNYNEQFF. Combining the CDR3 with reference TRBV7-2 and TRBJ2-1 gives the whole variable domain GAGVSQSPSNKVTEKGKDVELRCDPISGHTALYWYRQSLGQGLEFLIYFQGNSAPDKSGLPSDRFSAERTGGSVSTLTIQRTQQEDSAVYLCASSPRSGNYNEQFFGPGTRLTVL.

The chain combines TRBV29-1 with TRBJ2-3; D might be TRBD1 or TRBD2, each matching 6 bases. Germline V CDR1 and CDR2: SQVTM, ANQGSEA. Trimming cost V 4 bases and J 7 bases, with 15 bases left between them. The CDR3 contains 13 residues. CDR3 DNA: TGCAGCGTTGGAGGAGGGACATTGTATACGCAGTATTTT. It translates to CSVGGGTLYTQYF.

This clonotype was seen a handful of times. The junction does not match germline at one end; this may be a read error. The J gene is TRBJ1-1, the V gene TRBV18; a possible D gene is TRBD1 (5 bases). Germline V CDR1 and CDR2: KGHSH, LQKENI. This CDR3 is built from 15 residues. CDR3 sequence reads: CASSPSLGGNTEVFF. CDR3 DNA: TGTGCCAGCTCACCATCCCTTGGGGGGAACACTGAAGTTTTCTTT.

This chain uses TRBV28 with TRBJ2-3; 9 bases match TRBD1. The junction had 7 bases not matched to a gene; V was cut back by 3 bases and J by 6 bases. The CDR3 runs to 15 residues. The germline V gene has CDR1 MDHEN and CDR2 SYDVKM. CDR3 region: CASSLNRGRTDTQYF. The CDR3 DNA reads TGTGCCAGCAGTTTGAACAGGGGGCGGACGGATACGCAGTATTTT.

In this sample, this clonotype turned up a few times. The rearrangement joins TRBV7-8 to TRBJ2-1, with a possible D match to TRBD1 (6 bases). V dropped 5 bases and J dropped 13 bases, with 15 bases sitting between them. The germline V gene encodes CDR1 SGHVS and CDR2 FQNEAQ. CDR3 size: 12 residues. The CDR3 spells CASSQGHPGQFF. The CDR3 DNA reads as TGTGCCAGCAGCCAGGGACACCCAGGCCAGTTCTTC.

V is TRBV5-1 and J is TRBJ2-1; weak D call: TRBD1 (5 bases). The CDR3 spans 16 residues. The germline V and J ends were trimmed by 6 bases and 1 base, with 17 bases remaining between them. Germline V lookup: CDR1 SGHRS, CDR2 YFSETQ. The CDR3 bases are TGCGCCAGCACCCAAGGGTTTGCAGGGTCCTACAATGAGCAGTTCTTC. Amino acid sequence: CASTQGFAGSYNEQFF.

This chain uses TRBV4-2 with TRBJ2-5; D remains ambiguous. CDR3 length: 14 amino acids. CDR1 is LGHNA and CDR2 is YNFKEQ in the germline V gene. V dropped 1 base and J dropped 2 bases, with 8 bases sitting between them. The chain's CDR3 is CASSQAQLQETQYF. CDR3 DNA sequence: TGTGCCAGCAGCCAAGCCCAGCTACAAGAGACCCAGTACTTC.

The rearrangement links TRBV27 to TRBJ2-3; D might be TRBD2 (7 bases). With 10 bases removed from V and 4 bases from J, the gap between germline ends came to 21 bases. The length of the CDR3 is 15 residues. The germline V gene has CDR1 MNHEY and CDR2 SMNVEV (reference sequence). CDR3: CATHPNAGAPDTQYF. CDR3 in DNA: TGTGCCACCCATCCGAACGCGGGGGCCCCAGATACGCAGTATTTT.

V and J are TRBV18 and TRBJ1-5; D perhaps matches TRBD1 (5 bases). This CDR3 has 13 residues. Germline V gives CDR1 KGHSH, CDR2 LQKENI. The V and J ends lost 3 bases and 7 bases respectively, with 10 bases between them. CDR3 loop: CASSPGGDQPQHF. The DNA for the CDR3 is TGTGCCAGCTCACCTGGGGGGGACCAGCCCCAGCATTTT.

This clonotype was seen only a few times. This chain connects TRBV18 to TRBJ2-5; 7 positions match TRBD2. Germline V CDR1 and CDR2: KGHSH, LQKENI. V lost 5 bases, J lost 5 bases, and 14 bases stayed unmatched. CDR3 size: 16 residues. The chain's CDR3 is CASSSSGIPRGETQYF. DNA of the CDR3: TGTGCCAGCTCATCCAGCGGGATTCCCCGAGGCGAGACCCAGTACTTC. Variable domain in full (rest from reference TRBV18 and TRBJ2-5): NAGVMQNPRHLVRRRGQEARLRCSPMKGHSHVYWYRQLPEEGLKFMVYLQKENIIDESGMPKERFSAEFPKEGPSILRIQQVVRGDSAAYFCASSSSGIPRGETQYFGPGTRLLVL.